The clone carrying this TCR beta chain appeared many times. The antigen remains undetermined. Amplification of TCR alpha and beta CDR3 regions from RNA used iRepertoire nested multiplex PCR. TCRdb re-called the multiplex PCR reads with MiXCR, one entry per CDR3 protein. The repertoire holds around 20,000 distinct CDR3 sequences, with around 24% as singletons. The data are from a study of glioma-infiltrating T cells. Findings of the study overall: Very few CDR3 sequences were shared between tissue and blood.

The sequencing sample was made of glioma tissue, nonneoplastic brain tissue, or PBMCs (not recorded which). The origin of this receptor is a human donor with low-grade glioma or glioblastoma, undergoing nonglioma brain surgery, or in good health (not recorded which).

Here the CDR3 reads CASSGQGAQETQYF. In nucleotides, the CDR3 is TGTGCCAGCAGCGGTCAGGGGGCCCAAGAGACCCAGTACTTC. The J gene is TRBJ2-5, the V gene TRBV7-2; 8 bases agree with TRBD1. Germline V gene lookup returns CDR1 SGHTA and CDR2 FQGNSA. Trimming at V came to 5 bases and at J to 1 base, leaving 3 bases not matched to a gene. This CDR3 has 14 amino acids.